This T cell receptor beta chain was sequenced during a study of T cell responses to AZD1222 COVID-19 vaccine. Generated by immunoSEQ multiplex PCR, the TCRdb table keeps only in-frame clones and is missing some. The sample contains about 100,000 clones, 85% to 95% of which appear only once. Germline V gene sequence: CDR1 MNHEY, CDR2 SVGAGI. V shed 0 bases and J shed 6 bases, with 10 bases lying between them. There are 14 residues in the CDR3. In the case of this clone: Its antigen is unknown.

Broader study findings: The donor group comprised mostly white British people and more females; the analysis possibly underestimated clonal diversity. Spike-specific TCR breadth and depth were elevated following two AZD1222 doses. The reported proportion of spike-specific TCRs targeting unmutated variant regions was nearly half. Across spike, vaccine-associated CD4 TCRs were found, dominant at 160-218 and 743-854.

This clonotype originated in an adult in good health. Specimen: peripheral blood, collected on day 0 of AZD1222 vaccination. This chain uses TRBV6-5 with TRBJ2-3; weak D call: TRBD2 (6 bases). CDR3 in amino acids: CASSYSGSLDTQYF. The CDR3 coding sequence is TGTGCCAGCAGTTACTCCGGGAGTCTCGATACGCAGTATTTT.